These 14 T cell receptor beta chains share one sample of origin, sequenced in a study of cytomegalovirus exposure and HLA in healthy donors. Primers for the PCR totalled 60 Vbeta and 13 Jbeta. The assay was immunoSEQ multiplex PCR, and TCRdb's table has in-frame clones only and misses some. The sample yields tens of thousands of clones, roughly four fifths seen once. The source material was PBMCs. The receptors come from a man aged 25 to 45 in good health and CMV-seronegative.

The chain combines TRBV7-3 with TRBJ2-3; tentatively, D is TRBD2 (6 bases). Germline V gene data show CDR1 as SGHTA and CDR2 as FQGTGA. The CDR3 is made up of 14 amino acids. V was clipped by 5 bases and J by 6 bases, with 15 bases between them. CDR3 sequence: CASSPGLSRDTQYF. CDR3 nucleotide sequence: TGTGCCAGCAGCCCGGGACTTTCAAGGGATACGCAGTATTTT.

This sequence joins TRBV29-1 and TRBJ2-7; D is undetermined. V dropped 4 bases and J dropped 2 bases, with 15 bases sitting between them. The CDR3 spans 14 residues. CDR1 and CDR2 (germline): SQVTM, ANQGSEA. The CDR3 here is CSVVLRPEAYEQYF. CDR3 nucleotides: TGCAGCGTTGTCCTTAGGCCAGAGGCCTACGAGCAGTACTTC.

The chain employs TRBV7-9 and TRBJ1-2; unclear D gene. The CDR3 is 13 residues long. V was clipped by 1 base and J by 8 bases, with 11 bases between them. CDR1 is SEHNR and CDR2 is FQNEAQ in the germline V gene (reference sequence). The CDR3 nucleotides are TGTGCCAGCAGCTTAGTACGGGGTCAAGGCTACACCTTC. It yields the protein CASSLVRGQGYTF.

This chain links TRBV18 with TRBJ2-5, with D possibly being TRBD2 (5 bases). V was cut by 3 bases and J by 5 bases, with 16 bases left in between. In germline, CDR1 is KGHSH, CDR2 LQKENI. This CDR3 has 15 amino acids. The DNA for the CDR3 is TGTGCCAGCTCACCGGTAGGCGGAGGTGGGGAGACCCAGTACTTC. It encodes CASSPVGGGGETQYF.

This clone was seen a handful of times. The genes are TRBV29-1 and TRBJ1-2, with D unresolved. Looked up from germline, CDR1 is SQVTM and CDR2 is ANQGSEA. The CDR3 is 10 amino acids. Deletions cut 3 bases from V and 6 bases from J, with 5 bases between. The DNA for the CDR3 is TGCAGCGTTGAGAGGGATGGCTACACCTTC. Protein: CSVERDGYTF. The variable domain in full, with the rest retrieved from reference TRBV29-1 and TRBJ1-2, is SAVISQKPSRDICQRGTSLTIQCQVDSQVTMMFWYRQQPGQSLTLIATANQGSEATYESGFVIDKFPISRPNLTFSTLTVSNMSPEDSSIYLCSVERDGYTFGSGTRLTVV.

The rearrangement links TRBV6-5 to TRBJ2-1; the D is unclear. Germline V gives CDR1 MNHEY, CDR2 SVGAGI. V was clipped by 6 bases and J by 0 bases, with 12 bases between them. The CDR3 is made up of 15 amino acids. The CDR3 DNA follows: TGTGCCAGCAGCCTCGCCCCCGGCTCCTACAATGAGCAGTTCTTC. Protein: CASSLAPGSYNEQFF.

The chain joins TRBV7-9 to TRBJ1-1; TRBD1 might be the D (5 bases). Germline CDR1 and CDR2: SEHNR and FQNEAQ (reference sequence). This CDR3 has 14 residues. V was shortened by 0 bases and J by 6 bases, with 11 bases between the two germline ends. CDR3 in amino acids: CASSLAVQGAEAFF. In DNA, the CDR3 is TGTGCCAGCAGCTTAGCCGTCCAGGGCGCTGAAGCTTTCTTT. The full variable domain, in which reference TRBV7-9 and TRBJ1-1 provide the parts outside the CDR3, is DTGVSQNPRHKITKRGQNVTFRCDPISEHNRLYWYRQTLGQGPEFLTYFQNEAQLEKSRLLSDRFSAERPKGSFSTLEIQRTEQGDSAMYLCASSLAVQGAEAFFGQGTRLTVV.

The rearrangement links TRBV9 to TRBJ1-1; D ambiguous. The CDR3 is 14 amino acids. Trimming stripped 0 bases from V and 2 bases from J, with 8 bases between. Looked up from germline, CDR1 is SGDLS and CDR2 is YYNGEE. Written as DNA, the CDR3 is TGTGCCAGCAGCGTAGAGCGAAAAAACACTGAAGCTTTCTTT. Translating it yields CASSVERKNTEAFF.

The chain has TRBV5-1 and TRBJ2-1, with no clear D. Germline assignment: CDR1 SGHRS and CDR2 YFSETQ. Trimming left V 0 bases short and J 9 bases short, with 4 bases between. The CDR3 extends over 11 amino acids. In DNA, the CDR3 is TGCGCCAGCAGCTTGGCGGTTGAGCAGTTCTTC. Translating it yields CASSLAVEQFF.

This clone was counted between two and nine times. The chain joins TRBV5-1 to TRBJ1-4; 7 bases are shared with TRBD1. V dropped 0 bases and J dropped 8; count of bases not matched to a gene: 1. This CDR3 spans 13 amino acids. Per germline, CDR1 SGHRS and CDR2 YFSETQ. The CDR3, as DNA: TGCGCCAGCAGCTTGGCCAGGGGGGAAAAACTGTTTTTT. Its protein is CASSLARGEKLFF.

The V and J genes are TRBV7-2 and TRBJ2-1; 16 positions agree with TRBD2. The CDR3 consists of 18 residues. The germline CDR1 and CDR2 sequences are SGHTA and FQGNSA. J gave up 0 bases and V 5 bases, and 4 bases lay outside the gene matches. CDR3 sequence: CASSPGLAGGPSYNEQFF. The CDR3 nucleotides are TGTGCCAGCAGCCCGGGACTAGCGGGGGGGCCCTCCTACAATGAGCAGTTCTTC.

In DNA form, the CDR3 reads TGTGCCAGCAGAACGGGACTAGCGGGGAGCGGGGAGCTGTTTTTT. Residues: CASRTGLAGSGELFF. V and J are TRBV9 and TRBJ2-2; 13 positions match TRBD2. V shed 5 bases and J 7 bases; nucleotides not matched to a gene: 5. Germline loops: CDR1 SGDLS, CDR2 YYNGEE. The CDR3 contains 15 residues.

The chain is built from TRBV11-1 and TRBJ2-2, with D tentatively TRBD1 (6 bases). From germline, CDR1 is SGHAT and CDR2 FQDESV (reference sequence). V was shortened by 1 base and J by 5 bases, with 17 bases between the two germline ends. The CDR3 loop spans 17 amino acids. The CDR3 DNA reads as TGTGCCAGCAGCTTAGAACAGGGACGAACGATAACCGGGGAGCTGTTTTTT. Its translation is CASSLEQGRTITGELFF.

V is TRBV5-1 and J is TRBJ2-3; 9 bases line up with TRBD2. Germline CDR1 and CDR2: SGHRS and YFSETQ. There are 16 residues in the CDR3. V trimming: 0 bases; J trimming: 1 base; junction bases outside the gene matches: 3. The DNA of the CDR3 is TGCGCCAGCAGCTTGGTTAGCGGGAGTCGCACAGATACGCAGTATTTT. Encoded protein: CASSLVSGSRTDTQYF.